A selection of T cell receptor beta chains follows, all from one sample in a study of blood T cell repertoires in COVID-19. Sequencing was performed with immunoSEQ multiplex PCR; in TCRdb, only in-frame clones are kept and a portion is missing. Of 250,000 to 350,000 clones in the sample, more than 75% were seen once. Sample: peripheral blood. These receptor sequences come from a woman in her forties or fifties with acute or convalescent COVID-19. The CDR3 runs from the conserved cysteine through the conserved F or W. D genes are given only for firm matches. Only part of the rows carry a size: once, few, many, or a class if the clone is expanded.

v_call	clone_size	d_call	cdr3_length	j_call	cdr3_nt	cdr3_aa
TRBV15	.	.	17	TRBJ1-4	TGTGCCACCAGCAGACATGGGGCCGCCAGGGGCGATGAAAAACTGTTTTTT	CATSRHGAARGDEKLFF
TRBV5-6	.	TRBD2	15	TRBJ2-1	TGTGCCAGCAGCTACCTAGCGGGATTTGTCAATGAGCAGTTCTTC	CASSYLAGFVNEQFF
TRBV5-1	.	.	14	TRBJ2-1	TGCGCCAGCAGCTTCCGGACAGCGACAAATGAGCAGTTCTTC	CASSFRTATNEQFF
TRBV7-2	.	TRBD2	13	TRBJ2-7	TGTGCCAGCAGCTTATCGACGGGGGGAGGGCAGTACTTC	CASSLSTGGGQYF
TRBV28	once	.	14	TRBJ1-4	TGTGCCAGCAGTCTACACGGGACTCCTGAAAAACTGTTTTTT	CASSLHGTPEKLFF
TRBV6-5	.	.	15	TRBJ2-7	TGTGCCAGCAGTTACGGCCTAGCAGGAACCTACGAGCAGTACTTC	CASSYGLAGTYEQYF
TRBV24-1	.	TRBD1	16	TRBJ2-1	TGTGCCACCAGTGATCTCGGGACAGGGGCCTACAATGAGCAGTTCTTC	CATSDLGTGAYNEQFF
TRBV28	.	.	13	TRBJ1-1	TGTGCCAGCAGTCCGACCGGGGGAACTGAAGCTTTCTTT	CASSPTGGTEAFF
TRBV5-8	.	.	16	TRBJ2-7	TGTGCCAGCAGCTTGGGATCGGGGAGGGGGTACTACGAGCAGTACTTC	CASSLGSGRGYYEQYF
TRBV3-1/TRBV3-2	.	.	15	TRBJ2-3	TGTGCCAGCAGCCAAATCTACCTCGTGACAGATACGCAGTATTTT	CASSQIYLVTDTQYF
TRBV11-2	.	.	14	TRBJ2-7	TGTGCCAGCAGTACCGGGACTCAGGGCTACGAGCAGTACTTC	CASSTGTQGYEQYF
TRBV15	.	.	13	TRBJ1-5	TGTGCCACCAGCCGGGTTAGCAATCAGCCCCAGCATTTT	CATSRVSNQPQHF
TRBV30	.	.	14	TRBJ1-1	TGTGCCTGGAGGGCGGGGAGTGGGGCCACTGAAGCTTTCTTT	CAWRAGSGATEAFF
TRBV30	.	.	13	TRBJ2-7	TGTGCCCGATCAATAGCGGCCGGGGCCGAGCAGTACTTC	CARSIAAGAEQYF
TRBV28	once	.	15	TRBJ2-7	TGTGCCAGCAGAAAACCGGGACTTCTCTCCTACGAGCAGTACTTC	CASRKPGLLSYEQYF
TRBV19	.	.	16	TRBJ1-1	TGTGCCAGTAGTGGACCTCCGGGACAACCGAACACTGAAGCTTTCTTT	CASSGPPGQPNTEAFF
TRBV10-3	.	TRBD1	18	TRBJ2-7	TGTGCCATCCAAGCCCTAATCTCCGGGACAGGGCTTTCCTACGAGCAGTACTTC	CAIQALISGTGLSYEQYF
TRBV6-5	.	.	16	TRBJ1-1	TGTGCCAGCAGTTATCTTCCAAGGGGCAAGAACACTGAAGCTTTCTTT	CASSYLPRGKNTEAFF
TRBV2	.	TRBD2	15	TRBJ2-1	TGTGCCAGCAGGTACGGGACTAGCGGATACAATGAGCAGTTCTTC	CASRYGTSGYNEQFF
TRBV7-9	.	TRBD2	18	TRBJ2-7	TGTGCCAGCAGCTCCCCACCCGGGACTAGCGGGAGTATAAACGAGCAGTACTTC	CASSSPPGTSGSINEQYF
TRBV24-1	.	.	14	TRBJ1-2	TGTGCCACCAGTGATACAGGGAAGGGGGACGGCTACACCTTC	CATSDTGKGDGYTF
TRBV18	.	TRBD1	17	TRBJ2-7	TGTGCCAGCTCACCAGGCCTACCTGGGACAGGGATCTACGAGCAGTACTTC	CASSPGLPGTGIYEQYF
TRBV23-1	.	.	12	TRBJ2-7	TGCGCCAGCAGTCATCGGGCCTACGAGCAGTACTTC	CASSHRAYEQYF
TRBV27	.	.	17	TRBJ2-3	TGTGCCAGCAGTCCCCCCTACTCAAGAAAAGACACAGATACGCAGTATTTT	CASSPPYSRKDTDTQYF
TRBV5-1	.	.	14	TRBJ2-2	TGCGCCAGCAGCTTGGACAGGAACACCGGGGAGCTGTTTTTT	CASSLDRNTGELFF
TRBV19	.	.	15	TRBJ2-1	TGTGCCAGCCGATGGGTAGCGAGCTCCTACAATGAGCAGTTCTTC	CASRWVASSYNEQFF
TRBV9	.	.	12	TRBJ2-1	TGTGCCAGCAGCGTCCTTTCCCATGAGCAGTTCTTC	CASSVLSHEQFF
TRBV23-1	few	TRBD1	13	TRBJ1-2	TGCGCCAGCAGTCAACAACAGGGGGTCGGCTACACCTTC	CASSQQQGVGYTF
TRBV5-1	.	TRBD1	15	TRBJ2-1	TGCGCCAGCAGCCAGACAGGGGGCTATAGCAATGAGCAGTTCTTC	CASSQTGGYSNEQFF
TRBV15	.	TRBD1	19	TRBJ1-5	TGTGCCACCAGCAGACTTAGATTAGGACAGGGGGCTGACAATCAGCCCCAGCATTTT	CATSRLRLGQGADNQPQHF
TRBV10-3	.	.	14	TRBJ2-7	TGTGCCATCAGTGGACAGGAATACTCCTACGAGCAGTACTTC	CAISGQEYSYEQYF
TRBV6-5	once	.	14	TRBJ2-5	TGTGCCAGCCAAAAGCCGGGACTGAAGAGACCCCAGTACTTC	CASQKPGLKRPQYF
TRBV2	few	TRBD2	16	TRBJ2-1	TGTGCCAGCAGTGATGAGGGACTAGCGGATTACAATGAGCAGTTCTTC	CASSDEGLADYNEQFF
TRBV3-1/TRBV3-2	.	.	13	TRBJ1-2	TGTGCCAGCAGCCAGACGACAGGTGGTGGCTACACCTTC	CASSQTTGGGYTF
TRBV9	once	TRBD1	14	TRBJ2-7	TGTGCCAGCAGCCTTCGGGACAGGGCCTACGAGCAGTACTTC	CASSLRDRAYEQYF
TRBV15	.	.	18	TRBJ2-5	TGTGCCACCAGCAGAGATCTAAGGGTTGGGGGCAACCAAGAGACCCAGTACTTC	CATSRDLRVGGNQETQYF
TRBV2	.	.	11	TRBJ2-2	TGTGCCAGCAGTGAACTGGGGGAGCTGTTTTTT	CASSELGELFF
TRBV7-3	.	TRBD2	16	TRBJ2-2	TGTGCCAGCAGCTTAAGTGCGGGAGGGAACACCGGGGAGCTGTTTTTT	CASSLSAGGNTGELFF
TRBV7-9	.	.	12	TRBJ2-7	TGTGCCAGCAGCTTAGCGCGCTGGGAGCAGTACTTC	CASSLARWEQYF
TRBV19	.	.	15	TRBJ2-7	TGTGCCAGTAATCCAGGGCAGGGTGCTATTTACGAGCAGTACTTC	CASNPGQGAIYEQYF
TRBV5-1	.	TRBD2	16	TRBJ2-1	TGCGCCAGCAGCTCGGGAGCGGGAGGCGCCTACAATGAGCAGTTCTTC	CASSSGAGGAYNEQFF
TRBV5-6	.	TRBD2	15	TRBJ2-1	TGTGCCAGCAGCTTGGTGCGGGAGTTTTACAATGAGCAGTTCTTC	CASSLVREFYNEQFF
TRBV15	.	TRBD1	16	TRBJ1-2	TGTGCCACCAGCAGGGGCCGGACAGGGCTTCCCTATGGCTACACCTTC	CATSRGRTGLPYGYTF
TRBV9	.	TRBD2	15	TRBJ2-7	TGTGCCAGCAGCCCGCGGACTAGCGGGGAGGACGAGCAGTACTTC	CASSPRTSGEDEQYF
TRBV28	once	TRBD1	16	TRBJ1-3	TGTGCCAGCAGTCCATGGGACAGGGAGCGTGGAAACACCATATATTTT	CASSPWDRERGNTIYF
TRBV28	.	.	16	TRBJ2-7	TGTGCCAGCAGTGAACTCAGGGTAGGTGGCTCCTACGAGCAGTACTTC	CASSELRVGGSYEQYF
TRBV28	.	TRBD2	15	TRBJ2-2	TGTGCCAGCAGTTTGAACGCGGGAGTGTCCGGGGAGCTGTTTTTT	CASSLNAGVSGELFF
TRBV28	.	TRBD1	15	TRBJ2-6	TGTGCCAGCAGTACCAGGGGGCCAGGGGCCAACGTCCTGACTTTC	CASSTRGPGANVLTF
TRBV29-1	.	TRBD2	13	TRBJ2-7	TGCAGCGTTGACTCCAGCGGGAGATACGAGCAGTACTTC	CSVDSSGRYEQYF
TRBV28	few	TRBD2	14	TRBJ2-7	TGTGCCAGCAGTACTAGCGGGAGGGGCGGGCAGCAGTACTTC	CASSTSGRGGQQYF